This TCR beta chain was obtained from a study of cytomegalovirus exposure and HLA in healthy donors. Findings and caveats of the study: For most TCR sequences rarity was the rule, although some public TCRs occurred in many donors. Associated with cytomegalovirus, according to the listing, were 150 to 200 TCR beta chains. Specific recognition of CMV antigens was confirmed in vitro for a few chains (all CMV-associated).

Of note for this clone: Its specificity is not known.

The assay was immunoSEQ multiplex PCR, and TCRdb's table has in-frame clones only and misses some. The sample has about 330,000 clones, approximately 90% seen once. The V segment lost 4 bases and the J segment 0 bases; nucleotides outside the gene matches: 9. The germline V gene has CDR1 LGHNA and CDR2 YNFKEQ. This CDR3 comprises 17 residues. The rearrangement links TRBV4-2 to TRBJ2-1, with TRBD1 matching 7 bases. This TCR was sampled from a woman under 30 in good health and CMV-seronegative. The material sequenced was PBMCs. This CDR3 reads CASSRTSDRPSYNEQFF. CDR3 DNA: TGTGCCAGCAGCCGCACTTCGGACAGGCCCTCCTACAATGAGCAGTTCTTC.